One sample yielded the 8 T cell receptor beta chains listed below, sequenced in a study of blood T cell repertoires in COVID-19. TCRdb's copy holds only in-frame clones and misses some; the assay was immunoSEQ multiplex PCR. This table holds about 50,000 clones, 70% to 80% found once. Sequencing was performed on peripheral blood. These receptors were taken from a man in his fifties or sixties with active or convalescent COVID-19.

J is TRBJ1-5 and V is TRBV30; 7 bases agree with TRBD1. The CDR3 contains 14 residues. The V and J ends lost 0 bases and 4 bases, in that order; junction bases with no gene match: 3. The V gene's germline CDR1 is GTSNPN and CDR2 SVGIG (reference sequence). The CDR3 is CAWSVGTENQPQHF. As DNA, the CDR3 is TGTGCCTGGAGTGTTGGGACAGAAAATCAGCCCCAGCATTTT.

J is TRBJ1-2 and V is TRBV19, with 8 bases fitting TRBD1. Per the germline V gene, CDR1 is LNHDA and CDR2 is SQIVND (reference sequence). Losses at the gene ends were 6 bases for V and 2 bases for J; bases not matched to a gene: 11. CDR3 length: 16 amino acids. The CDR3 nucleotides read TGTGCCAGTAGCGAAGAACAGGGGGAGGTCAACTATGGCTACACCTTC. Residues: CASSEEQGEVNYGYTF.

This chain links TRBV7-2 with TRBJ1-1, with D maybe TRBD1 (5 bases). Germline V lookup: CDR1 SGHTA, CDR2 FQGNSA. Trimming pared 7 bases from V and 4 bases from J, leaving 13 bases between. CDR3 length equals 13 residues. The CDR3 bases are TGTGCCAGCAAACTCGGGGGAAGCACTGAAGCTTTCTTT. It is translated as CASKLGGSTEAFF.

This chain links TRBV5-4 with TRBJ2-7; 10 bases agree with TRBD2. The V segment lost 1 base and the J segment 3 bases; nucleotides outside the gene matches: 4. This CDR3 has 15 residues. Germline CDR1 and CDR2: SGHNT and YYREEE (reference sequence). CDR3 sequence (DNA): TGTGCCAGCAGCTTGACTAGCGGGACCCACTACGAGCAGTACTTC. It specifies CASSLTSGTHYEQYF.

The V and J genes are TRBV4-1 and TRBJ2-3; possible D gene TRBD1, 5 bases. V lost 2 bases and J 0 bases, leaving 15 bases between the germline ends. The CDR3 is 17 amino acids. Germline loops: CDR1 MGHRA, CDR2 YSYEKL. DNA of the CDR3: TGCGCCAGCAGCCAACCACCGGACATTAGGAGCACAGATACGCAGTATTTT. Translation: CASSQPPDIRSTDTQYF.

This clone was detected only once. The chain is built from TRBV5-1 and TRBJ2-7; TRBD1 agrees at 7 bases. Germline trimming cut 2 bases from V and 3 bases from J; bases unmatched to any gene: 11. CDR1 SGHRS and CDR2 YFSETQ come from the germline V gene. The CDR3 consists of 16 residues. The CDR3 loop is CASSLGGGQPYYEQYF. The CDR3 DNA is TGCGCCAGCAGCTTAGGGGGCGGACAGCCTTACTACGAGCAGTACTTC.

V usage is TRBV20-1 and J usage is TRBJ1-3, with unresolved D. The germline CDR1 and CDR2 sequences are DFQATT and SNEGSKA (reference sequence). V shed 5 bases and J shed 9 bases, with 11 bases lying between them. This CDR3 comprises 11 residues. The DNA for the CDR3 is TGCAGTGCTGATTATTCGGGCACCATATATTTT. It specifies CSADYSGTIYF.

The rearrangement uses TRBV5-1 and TRBJ1-3; TRBD1 aligns across 10 bases. Germline V gene data show CDR1 as SGHRS and CDR2 as YFSETQ. This CDR3 spans 15 amino acids. Trimming at V came to 4 bases and at J to 2 bases, leaving 3 bases not matched to a gene. CDR3 region: CASSSGQGAGNTIYF. CDR3 nucleotides: TGCGCCAGCAGCAGTGGACAGGGGGCTGGAAACACCATATATTTT.